The following is a TCR beta chain sequence with its context. Its target is not known. This entry is derived from a study of a mutant IDH1 vaccine in newly diagnosed glioma. Study summary: Patients had received radiotherapy, temozolomide, or both previously, most receiving both.

Looked up from germline, CDR1 is SGHRS and CDR2 is YFSETQ. The CDR3 sequence is 12 residues long. V was trimmed by 1 base and J by 4 bases, leaving 5 bases between them. The time point here: week 23, last vaccination. Each vaccine dose was 300 ug of mutant IDH1 20-mer peptide, with topical imiquimod. Every donor had a new WHO grade 3 or 4 astrocytoma that was IDH1-mutant, with loss of nuclear ATRX. Sequenced by immunoSEQ multiplex PCR; TCRdb stores in-frame clones only, minus some. This table holds roughly 60,000 clones, approximately 85% found once. The source is a man aged 25-40 years with glioma. The sample was PBMCs, taken from a glioma patient whose treatment included an IDH1 peptide vaccine. The V gene is TRBV5-1, the J gene TRBJ2-5, with D uncertain. Here the CDR3 reads CASSLTVETQYF. The CDR3 bases are TGCGCCAGCAGCTTGACGGTAGAGACCCAGTACTTC.